Following are 29 T cell receptor beta chains from one sample sequenced in a study of identical twins. TCRdb reprocessed the 5' RACE reads with MiXCR, giving one entry per CDR3 protein. The sample lists 230,000 or so distinct CDR3 sequences, roughly 8.7% occurring once. These same records also appear under a second study, on yellow fever vaccine responses in identical twins.

The sample taken for sequencing was CD8+ T cells sorted from blood. Receptors originate from a woman between 18 and 30 years old in good health.

J is TRBJ1-2 and V is TRBV9, with D unresolved. The ends were cut back, 4 bases at V and 7 bases at J, with 20 bases in the middle. This CDR3 region has 15 residues. From germline, CDR1 is SGDLS and CDR2 YYNGEE. Here the CDR3 DNA reads TGTGCCAGCAGCCCCCGCACAGTCAGCGCAGTTGGCTACACCTTC. Its protein product is CASSPRTVSAVGYTF.

This clonotype was seen more than once but under ten times. CDR3 amino acids: CATSVNDGYTF. The CDR3 DNA follows: TGTGCCACCAGTGTGAACGATGGCTACACCTTC. This chain connects TRBV24-1 to TRBJ1-2; D unresolved. CDR3 size: 11 residues. V dropped 5 bases and J dropped 6 bases, with 6 bases sitting between them. Germline V gives CDR1 KGHDR, CDR2 SFDVKD.

This clonotype was picked up many times. The chain has TRBV12-3 or TRBV12-4 and TRBJ1-1; weak D call: TRBD1 (5 bases). The CDR3 runs 13 residues. V was pared by 3 bases and J by 3 bases, with 8 bases between. The CDR3 bases are TGTGCCAGCAGTTTGGGGGGGGACACTGAAGCTTTCTTT. Translating it yields CASSLGGDTEAFF.

The CDR3 nucleotides read TGTGCCAGCAAGGGAATGGTGACCACCTACGAGCAGTACTTC. Residues: CASKGMVTTYEQYF. The J gene is TRBJ2-7, the V gene TRBV6-2 or TRBV6-3; D remains ambiguous. This CDR3 has 14 amino acids. Germline-derived CDR1 and CDR2 are MNHEY and SVGEGT. Trimming shortened V by 7 bases and J by 2 bases, and 15 bases separated the two germline ends.

DNA for the CDR3: TGTGCCACCACGTCAGGGGACGACTACGAGCAGTACTTC. It specifies CATTSGDDYEQYF. V usage is TRBV6-1 and J usage is TRBJ2-7; D is possibly TRBD1 (6 bases). There are 13 residues in the CDR3. Germline CDR1 MNHNS, CDR2 SASEGT. Trimming stripped 10 bases from V and 3 bases from J, with 16 bases between.

This clonotype has a handful of counts. This chain uses TRBV11-2 with TRBJ1-1; D may be TRBD1 (5 bases). Trimming took 3 bases from V and 0 from J, leaving 20 bases between them. The CDR3 loop spans 18 amino acids. The germline gives CDR1 SGHAT, CDR2 FQNNGV. This CDR3 reads CASSFPAGDLLMNTEAFF. The CDR3 DNA is TGTGCCAGCAGCTTTCCCGCTGGGGACCTTCTCATGAACACTGAAGCTTTCTTT.

This clonotype was counted only a few times. This chain uses TRBV2 with TRBJ2-1; the D gene could be TRBD1 or TRBD2 (6 bases each). Germline CDR1 SNHLY, CDR2 FYNNEI. This CDR3 is 13 amino acids long. The CDR3 DNA follows: TGTGGACAGCCCATGAAGGGGGGCAATGAGCAGTTCTTC. It codes for CGQPMKGGNEQFF. Using reference TRBV2 and TRBJ2-1 for the parts outside the CDR3, the full variable domain is EPEVTQTPSHQVTQMGQEVILRCVPISNHLYFYWYRQILGQKVEFLVSFYNNEISEKSEIFDDQFSVERPDGSNFTLKIRSTKLEDSAMYFCGQPMKGGNEQFFGPGTRLTVL.

The rearrangement links TRBV4-3 to TRBJ2-5; 8 bases are shared with TRBD2. Trimming removed 0 bases from V and 5 bases from J; junction bases left unmatched: 5. This CDR3 has 15 amino acids. Germline loops: CDR1 LGHNA, CDR2 YSLEER. Here the CDR3 DNA reads TGCGCCAGCAGCCAAGATGGTAGCGGGACGGAGACCCAGTACTTC. Translation gives CASSQDGSGTETQYF.

The rearrangement joins TRBV6-5 to TRBJ2-1; 7 bases map to TRBD1. The V gene's germline CDR1 is MNHEY and CDR2 SVGAGI. With V trimmed by 3 bases and J by 7 bases, 9 bases remained unmatched. This CDR3 spans 15 amino acids. The CDR3 sequence: CASSYLAGTDNEQFF. The CDR3 DNA is TGTGCCAGCAGTTATCTAGCCGGGACAGATAATGAGCAGTTCTTC.

The table lists this clonotype with a few counts. A read error may produce the germline difference seen at one junction end. The V gene is TRBV7-8, the J gene TRBJ2-7; 7 bases match TRBD1. The CDR3 length is 17 residues. Germline-derived CDR1 and CDR2 are SGHVS and FQNEAQ. The CDR3 nucleotides are TGTGCCAGCAGCTTAGCCCTGGGACAGCAACCCTCCAACGAGCAGTACTTC. This gives the protein CASSLALGQQPSNEQYF.

This clonotype was seen more than once but under ten times. The gene calls are TRBV4-3 and TRBJ2-1; D may be TRBD1 or TRBD2 (5 bases each). V was pared by 2 bases and J by 2 bases, with 25 bases between. Germline V gene lookup returns CDR1 LGHNA and CDR2 YSLEER. The CDR3 contains 20 residues. CDR3 in DNA: TGCGCCAGCAGCCAACATAGTTCCGTGGGGGTGACTCCTACCTACAATGAGCAGTTCTTC. It encodes CASSQHSSVGVTPTYNEQFF.

This clonotype has only a few counts. The J gene is TRBJ2-7, the V gene TRBV4-2; D unclear. The V and J ends lost 1 base and 2 bases respectively, with 6 bases between them. The CDR3 loop spans 13 amino acids. CDR1 is LGHNA, CDR2 YNFKEQ, per germline. The CDR3 sequence is CASSQGGAYEQYF. CDR3 nucleotides: TGTGCCAGCAGCCAAGGTGGGGCCTACGAGCAGTACTTC.

The CDR3 is CAWSVQGNEQFF. The CDR3 nucleotides read TGTGCCTGGAGTGTACAGGGAAATGAGCAGTTCTTC. The chain combines TRBV30 with TRBJ2-1, with D perhaps TRBD1 (6 bases). V lost 0 bases and J 7 bases, leaving 7 bases between the germline ends. CDR1 is GTSNPN, CDR2 SVGIG, per germline (reference sequence). This CDR3 is 12 amino acids long.

This rearrangement joins TRBV6-4 to TRBJ1-2; D gene ambiguous. The CDR3 spans 14 residues. Germline CDR1 reads MRHNA; CDR2 reads SNTAGT. The V end lost 0 bases, the J end lost 7 bases, and 12 bases lay between the germline ends. In DNA, the CDR3 is TGTGCCAGCAGTGACTCGAATCCGGGCTCTGGCTACACCTTC. This translates into CASSDSNPGSGYTF.

The chain employs TRBV11-1 and TRBJ2-5, with D perhaps matching TRBD1 (5 bases). CDR3 length: 13 residues. V lost 4 bases and J lost 4, with 10 bases in between. Germline CDR1 and CDR2: SGHAT and FQDESV (reference sequence). The CDR3 reads CASSSKGSETQYF. The CDR3, as DNA: TGTGCCAGCAGCTCAAAGGGGTCAGAGACCCAGTACTTC.

This clonotype came up a few times. The chain combines TRBV7-6 with TRBJ2-5, with 11 bases that match TRBD1. This CDR3 has 16 amino acids. Germline V gives CDR1 SGHVS, CDR2 FNYEAQ. V was pared by 5 bases and J by 4 bases, with 9 bases of the junction left unmatched. The CDR3 protein is CASSKGQGVFGETQYF. DNA for the CDR3: TGTGCCAGCAGCAAGGGACAGGGGGTCTTCGGAGAGACCCAGTACTTC.

The genes are TRBV15 and TRBJ2-7, with 7 bases aligning to TRBD1. With 4 bases clipped from V and 4 bases from J, the junction kept 7 bases outside the gene matches. The CDR3 is made up of 14 amino acids. The germline V gene has CDR1 LNHNV and CDR2 YYDKDF (reference sequence). The CDR3 coding sequence is TGTGCCACCAGCATCCGGGACAGACTTTACGAGCAGTACTTC. Translating it yields CATSIRDRLYEQYF.

This clonotype has more than one count but fewer than ten. The chain has TRBV18 and TRBJ2-1; 12 bases fit TRBD2. V trimming: 3 bases; J trimming: 7 bases; junction bases outside the gene matches: 7. This CDR3 is built from 16 residues. CDR1 and CDR2 from the germline V gene are KGHSH and LQKENI. The DNA for the CDR3 is TGTGCCAGCTCACCCCCTCTAGCGGGAGGGCGTAATGAGCAGTTCTTC. This sequence encodes CASSPPLAGGRNEQFF.

This clonotype was observed at least ten times. V and J are TRBV5-1 and TRBJ2-5; 10 bases align to TRBD2. CDR1 and CDR2 (germline): SGHRS, YFSETQ. After removal of 0 bases from V and 4 bases from J, the junction contained 9 bases not matched to a gene. The CDR3 has 17 residues. The CDR3 DNA sequence: TGCGCCAGCAGCTTGGGGCTAGCGGGAGAACTTTCAGAGACCCAGTACTTC. It specifies CASSLGLAGELSETQYF. The full variable domain, with the rest looked up from reference TRBV5-1 and TRBJ2-5, is KAGVTQTPRYLIKTRGQQVTLSCSPISGHRSVSWYQQTPGQGLQFLFEYFSETQRNKGNFPGRFSGRQFSNSRSEMNVSTLELGDSALYLCASSLGLAGELSETQYFGPGTRLLVL.

This clonotype appeared a few times. The chain combines TRBV14 with TRBJ2-1, with TRBD2 as a possible D gene (6 bases). The CDR3 has 16 residues. CDR1 is SGHDN and CDR2 is FVKESK in the germline V gene. Deletions cut 0 bases from V and 2 bases from J, with 11 bases between. CDR3 sequence (DNA): TGTGCCAGCAGCCAAGAGGGGGACTTCGCCTACAATGAGCAGTTCTTC. Protein product: CASSQEGDFAYNEQFF.

This clonotype appeared a few times. The J gene is TRBJ2-3, the V gene TRBV28, with D perhaps being TRBD1 or TRBD2 (5 bases each). Germline CDR1 is MDHEN and CDR2 is SYDVKM. The ends were cut back, 5 bases at V and 2 bases at J, with 17 bases in the middle. CDR3 size: 16 residues. The CDR3: CASSAIPREYTDTQYF. For the CDR3, the DNA is TGTGCCAGCAGTGCGATCCCCAGGGAGTACACAGATACGCAGTATTTT.

This chain joins TRBV12-3 or TRBV12-4 and TRBJ2-7; no clear D gene. The CDR3 runs to 15 residues. Trimming removed 3 bases from V and 0 bases from J, with 12 bases in between. CDR3 amino acids: CASSLNLGHSYEQYF. CDR3 in DNA: TGTGCCAGCAGTTTGAATTTGGGCCACTCCTACGAGCAGTACTTC.

This clonotype was counted between two and nine times. The CDR3 reads CATSRGLATDTQYF. Here the CDR3 DNA reads TGTGCCACCAGCAGAGGACTAGCCACAGATACGCAGTATTTT. The chain uses TRBV15 and TRBJ2-3; 7 bases are a match to TRBD2. Germline loops: CDR1 LNHNV, CDR2 YYDKDF (reference sequence). With V trimmed by 1 base and J by 2 bases, 0 bases remained unmatched. This CDR3 has 14 amino acids. Full variable domain (missing parts from reference TRBV15 and TRBJ2-3): DAMVIQNPRYQVTQFGKPVTLSCSQTLNHNVMYWYQQKSSQAPKLLFHYYDKDFNNEADTPDNFQSRRPNTSFCFLDIRSPGLGDTAMYLCATSRGLATDTQYFGPGTRLTVL.

Many counts were recorded for this clonotype. The chain uses TRBV6-2 or TRBV6-3 and TRBJ2-1; no clear D. The germline V and J ends were trimmed by 2 bases and 8 bases, with 10 bases remaining between them. Germline V gene lookup returns CDR1 MNHEY and CDR2 SVGEGT. CDR3 length: 13 amino acids. The CDR3 spells CASSYLNVDEQFF. The CDR3 DNA is TGTGCCAGCAGTTACCTAAATGTCGATGAGCAGTTCTTC.

CDR3 sequence reads: CSVVAGSPGELFF. The CDR3 DNA sequence: TGCAGCGTTGTGGCAGGGAGCCCCGGGGAGCTGTTTTTT. The chain couples TRBV29-1 to TRBJ2-2; D assignment may be TRBD1 or TRBD2 (5 bases each). CDR1 is SQVTM, CDR2 ANQGSEA, per germline. The CDR3 loop spans 13 amino acids. V shed 4 bases and J shed 6 bases, with 12 bases lying between them.

The rearrangement joins TRBV29-1 to TRBJ2-3; 10 nucleotides match TRBD2. Germline CDR1 and CDR2: SQVTM and ANQGSEA. V dropped 5 bases and J dropped 3; count of bases not matched to a gene: 14. The CDR3 runs to 17 residues. CDR3 loop: CSVLRGSGGLRTDTQYF. The CDR3 nucleotides read TGCAGCGTTCTCAGGGGTAGCGGGGGGTTGAGGACAGATACGCAGTATTTT.

This clonotype occurred a few times. V gene TRBV12-3 or TRBV12-4 combines with J gene TRBJ2-7; 7 bases are a match to TRBD1. This CDR3 has 15 amino acids. V shed 3 bases, J shed 2 bases, and the junction held 7 bases outside the gene matches. The CDR3 region has the DNA TGTGCCAGCAGTTTCGAGGGGGCGGGTACCTACGAGCAGTACTTC. Protein sequence: CASSFEGAGTYEQYF.

The J gene is TRBJ2-5, the V gene TRBV4-3, with TRBD2 as a possible D gene (5 bases). Germline V lookup: CDR1 LGHNA, CDR2 YSLEER. This CDR3 has 14 residues. The V end lost 2 bases, the J end lost 4 bases, and 11 bases lay between the germline ends. CDR3 in amino acids: CASSQWRKAETQYF. CDR3 in DNA: TGCGCCAGCAGCCAATGGAGGAAGGCAGAGACCCAGTACTTC.

The chain employs TRBV7-6 and TRBJ2-2, with 8 nucleotides matching TRBD2. CDR3 length: 21 amino acids. V lost 4 bases, J lost 0 bases, and 19 bases stayed unmatched. Looked up from germline, CDR1 is SGHVS and CDR2 is FNYEAQ. The CDR3 sequence: CASSCDRSGGSFSANTGELFF. CDR3 DNA sequence: TGTGCCAGCAGCTGTGATCGGAGCGGGGGATCGTTTTCTGCGAACACCGGGGAGCTGTTTTTT.